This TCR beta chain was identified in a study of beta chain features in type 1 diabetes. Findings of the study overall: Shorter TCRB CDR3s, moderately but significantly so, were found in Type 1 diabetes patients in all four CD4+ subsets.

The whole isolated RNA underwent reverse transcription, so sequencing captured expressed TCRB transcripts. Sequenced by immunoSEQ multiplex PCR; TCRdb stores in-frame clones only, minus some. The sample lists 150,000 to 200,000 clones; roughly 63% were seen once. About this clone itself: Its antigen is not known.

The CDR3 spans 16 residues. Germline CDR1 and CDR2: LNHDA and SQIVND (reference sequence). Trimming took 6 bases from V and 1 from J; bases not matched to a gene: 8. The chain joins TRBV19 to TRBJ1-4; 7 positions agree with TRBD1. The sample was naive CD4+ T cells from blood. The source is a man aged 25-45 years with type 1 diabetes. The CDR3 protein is CASRSPSGGTNEKLFF. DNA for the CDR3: TGTGCCAGTAGGAGCCCTTCAGGGGGAACTAATGAAAAACTGTTTTTT.